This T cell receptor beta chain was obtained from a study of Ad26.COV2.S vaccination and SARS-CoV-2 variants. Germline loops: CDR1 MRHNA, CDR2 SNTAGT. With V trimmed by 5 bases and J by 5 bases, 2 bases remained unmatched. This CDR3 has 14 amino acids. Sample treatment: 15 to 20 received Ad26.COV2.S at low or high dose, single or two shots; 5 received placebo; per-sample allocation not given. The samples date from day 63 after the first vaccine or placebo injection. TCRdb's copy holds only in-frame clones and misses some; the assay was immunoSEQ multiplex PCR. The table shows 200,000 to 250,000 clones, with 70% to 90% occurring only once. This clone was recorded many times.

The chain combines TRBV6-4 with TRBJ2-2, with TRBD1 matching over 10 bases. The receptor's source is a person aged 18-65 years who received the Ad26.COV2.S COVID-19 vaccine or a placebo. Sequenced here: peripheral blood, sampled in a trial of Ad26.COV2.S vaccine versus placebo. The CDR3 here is CASSPDRGTGELFF. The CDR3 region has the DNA TGTGCCAGCAGTCCGGACAGGGGGACCGGGGAGCTGTTTTTT.